A selection of T cell receptor beta chains follows, all from one sample in a study of T cell repertoires in ileal Crohn's disease. The method was immunoSEQ multiplex PCR; TCRdb's version includes in-frame clones alone and lacks a portion of them. The sample contains around 8,000 clones, over 70% of which appear only once. Input material: ileal tissue. The receptors shown here come from an adult with Crohn's disease. CDR3s include the opening cysteine and the closing phenylalanine or tryptophan.

V gene	CDR3 length	CDR3 protein
TRBV5-1	13	CASSSQGAREQYF
TRBV6-1	13	CASSATEMDGYTF
TRBV9	15	CASSVGTGTPYGYTF
TRBV5-4	14	CASSLSGTYYEQYF
TRBV6-6	15	CASTSGTPSSYEQYF
TRBV7-2	16	CASSTWGGSATYEQYF
TRBV2	15	CASSAEQIGQGKQFF
TRBV4-3	14	CASSQERRGETQYF
TRBV5-4	18	CASSQTSGGARGTDTQYF
TRBV15	15	CATSIHGTENEKLFF
TRBV2	15	CASRPEWVSGTEAFF
TRBV4-3	17	CASSQDWATSGVDTQYF
TRBV7-9	15	CASSPPTDGGYEQYF
TRBV7-2	15	CASSRQGGGPYEQYF
TRBV18	19	CASSPQTGTGGPSTYGYTF
TRBV11-2	14	CASSLTGRQETQYF
TRBV11-2	14	CASSLIQGAGGYTF
TRBV19	15	CASALGQVRTDTQYF
TRBV27	14	CASSRGANTGELFF
TRBV30	14	CAWSVVGSGVEQYF
TRBV30	13	CAWRGGVVGTQYF
TRBV5-4	18	CASSLTYGTGGLNTEAFF
TRBV9	16	CASSVAQGGSGNTIYF
TRBV5-1	14	CASSLGQQYSPLHF
TRBV7-2	14	CASSYDFGGTEAFF
TRBV5-1	13	CASSLETGRGNTF
TRBV4-1	16	CASSPSPTGTTYEQYF
TRBV5-5	15	CASSLEGTGAYEQYF
TRBV18	16	CASSALGQKINSPLHF
TRBV6-4	13	CASSETETGELFF
TRBV4-1	17	CASSLRYSGGAGDTQYF
TRBV4-1	16	CASSQDGVPGTDTQYF